The next 23 T cell receptor beta chains were all read from a single sample in a study of blood T cells in healthy people across ages. A J-beta primer mix and a sample-barcoded 5' primer were used in a second PCR of about 7 to 12 cycles. TCRdb recomputed calls from the 5' RACE reads with MiXCR, one row per CDR3 protein. The sample has hundreds of thousands of distinct CDR3 sequences, approximately 25% seen once. The sample was also linked to a second study, of T cells of mothers and their children.

The sequencing sample was made of blood. These TCRs come from a boy between 5 and 17 years old in good health.

This clonotype was found a few times. The chain recombines TRBV18 with TRBJ1-6, with a possible D match to TRBD1 (5 bases). V dropped 6 bases and J dropped 12 bases, with 15 bases sitting between them. Germline V gene lookup returns CDR1 KGHSH and CDR2 LQKENI. The CDR3 is 13 residues long. CDR3 nucleotides: TGTGCCAGCTCTACAGGCTTTGCTGAACCCCTCCACTTT. It specifies CASSTGFAEPLHF.

The chain joins TRBV7-2 to TRBJ2-1, with 8 bases identical to TRBD2. The CDR3 has 16 amino acids. CDR1 is SGHTA and CDR2 is FQGNSA in the germline V gene. Losses at the gene ends were 5 bases for V and 3 bases for J; bases not matched to a gene: 9. The CDR3 DNA sequence: TGTGCCAGCAGCCCTTGGCCCCGGGAGGGCTACAATGAGCAGTTCTTC. This encodes CASSPWPREGYNEQFF.

This clonotype was found a few times. V and J are TRBV7-2 and TRBJ1-6; 8 bases match TRBD1. V gave up 1 base and J gave up 11 bases; unmatched junction bases: 4. Germline V gives CDR1 SGHTA, CDR2 FQGNSA. This CDR3 is built from 14 residues. This CDR3 is CASSLGQGWAPLHF. As DNA, the CDR3 is TGTGCCAGCAGCTTAGGACAGGGGTGGGCACCCCTCCACTTT. The full variable domain, in which reference TRBV7-2 and TRBJ1-6 provide the parts outside the CDR3, is GAGVSQSPSNKVTEKGKDVELRCDPISGHTALYWYRQSLGQGLEFLIYFQGNSAPDKSGLPSDRFSAERTGGSVSTLTIQRTQQEDSAVYLCASSLGQGWAPLHFGNGTRLTVT.

The V gene is TRBV5-5, the J gene TRBJ2-7, with TRBD2 matching over 9 bases. The V gene end was trimmed by 9 bases and the J gene end by 0 bases; junction bases not matched to a gene: 7. Germline CDR1 SGHKS, CDR2 YYEKEE (reference sequence). The CDR3 runs 14 residues. CDR3 nucleotides: TGTGCCACCACCTTAGCGGGGGCCTCCTACGAGCAGTACTTC. This gives the protein CATTLAGASYEQYF.

This clonotype appeared a few times. The chain couples TRBV7-9 to TRBJ2-1; 7 bases fit TRBD2. Germline V gene lookup returns CDR1 SEHNR and CDR2 FQNEAQ (reference sequence). J gave up 5 bases and V 2 bases, and 6 bases lay outside the gene matches. The CDR3 length is 15 residues. The CDR3 nucleotides are TGTGCCAGCAGCTTACTAGCGGAACTAAACAATGAGCAGTTCTTC. This sequence encodes CASSLLAELNNEQFF.

This chain connects TRBV29-1 to TRBJ2-6; D may be TRBD1 (5 bases). The germline V and J ends were trimmed by 6 bases and 2 bases, with 14 bases remaining between them. CDR1 is SQVTM and CDR2 is ANQGSEA in the germline V gene. The CDR3 consists of 15 residues. As DNA, the CDR3 is TGCAGCGTGATGACAGCCAAAGCTGGGGCCAACGTCCTGACTTTC. It translates to CSVMTAKAGANVLTF.

V gene TRBV7-6 combines with J gene TRBJ1-3; D remains unclear. The V gene lost 5 bases and the J gene lost 1 base, with 9 bases spanning the gap. The CDR3 totals 14 residues. Per the germline V gene, CDR1 is SGHVS and CDR2 is FNYEAQ. The CDR3 reads CASSRLGSGNTIYF. The DNA of the CDR3 is TGTGCCAGCAGCCGCCTGGGGTCTGGAAACACCATATATTTT.

The rearrangement links TRBV7-9 to TRBJ1-6; D perhaps matches TRBD1 (6 bases). The CDR3 loop spans 15 amino acids. Germline-derived CDR1 and CDR2 are SEHNR and FQNEAQ (reference sequence). V was pared by 2 bases and J by 7 bases, with 12 bases between. CDR3 sequence (DNA): TGTGCCAGCAGCTTATATACAGGGTCAAATTCACCCCTCCACTTT. It is translated as CASSLYTGSNSPLHF.

This clonotype was seen only a few times. This chain uses TRBV18 with TRBJ2-7, with D unclear. Germline assignment: CDR1 KGHSH and CDR2 LQKENI. The CDR3 is 15 amino acids. Deletions cut 1 base from V and 3 bases from J, with 13 bases between. The CDR3 is CASSPRLLADYEQYF. CDR3 bases: TGTGCCAGCTCACCACGGCTCTTGGCGGACTACGAGCAGTACTTC. Drawing the rest from reference TRBV18 and TRBJ2-7, the complete variable domain is NAGVMQNPRHLVRRRGQEARLRCSPMKGHSHVYWYRQLPEEGLKFMVYLQKENIIDESGMPKERFSAEFPKEGPSILRIQQVVRGDSAAYFCASSPRLLADYEQYFGPGTRLTVT.

The genes are TRBV4-2 and TRBJ2-7; the D gene could be TRBD1 or TRBD2 (5 bases each). Trimming shortened V by 2 bases and J by 3 bases, and 11 bases separated the two germline ends. The CDR3 is 14 residues long. Germline V gene data show CDR1 as LGHNA and CDR2 as YNFKEQ. CDR3: CASSQRDGNYEQYF. Written as DNA, the CDR3 is TGTGCCAGCAGCCAACGGGACGGTAACTACGAGCAGTACTTC.

The chain recombines TRBV5-1 with TRBJ1-3; D call uncertain. Germline CDR1 is SGHRS and CDR2 is YFSETQ. The CDR3 length is 12 residues. V shed 7 bases and J shed 5 bases, with 10 bases lying between them. The CDR3, as DNA: TGCGCCAGCGGGGAATCGAGAAACACCATATATTTT. Encoded protein: CASGESRNTIYF.

V usage is TRBV7-2 and J usage is TRBJ2-1, with D perhaps matching TRBD1 or TRBD2 (5 bases each). Germline assignment: CDR1 SGHTA and CDR2 FQGNSA. V was pared by 1 base and J by 0 bases, with 13 bases between. The CDR3 is 17 amino acids. CDR3 amino acids: CASSLDLRGSSYNEQFF. CDR3 coding DNA: TGTGCCAGCAGCTTAGATTTGAGGGGTTCCTCCTACAATGAGCAGTTCTTC.

CDR3: CASSAGLAGATQYF. The CDR3 region has the DNA TGTGCCAGCAGTGCGGGACTAGCGGGTGCGACCCAGTACTTC. V and J are TRBV12-3 or TRBV12-4 and TRBJ2-5, with TRBD2 identical over 12 bases. The CDR3 extends over 14 amino acids. Losses at the gene ends were 5 bases for V and 7 bases for J; bases not matched to a gene: 5.

This clonotype was seen a few times. The rearrangement uses TRBV9 and TRBJ1-4; a weak D match, TRBD1 (5 bases). Trimming removed 4 bases from V and 8 bases from J, with 15 bases in between. The length of the CDR3 is 14 residues. From germline, CDR1 is SGDLS and CDR2 YYNGEE. CDR3 nucleotides: TGTGCCAGCAGCCCCGGGGGTTTTGGGGAAAAACTGTTTTTT. As protein: CASSPGGFGEKLFF.

This clonotype was detected a few times. One end of the junction varies from germline; a read error may be responsible. The chain joins TRBV7-2 to TRBJ2-3; the D gene could be TRBD1 or TRBD2 (5 bases each). The CDR3 covers 13 residues. Germline V lookup: CDR1 SGHTA, CDR2 FQGNSA. The CDR3 protein is CASRLTGGDTQYF. CDR3 DNA: TGTGCCAGCAGACTTACTGGGGGAGATACACAGTATTTT.

The gene calls are TRBV6-1 and TRBJ2-1, with 11 positions matching TRBD1. From germline, CDR1 is MNHNS and CDR2 SASEGT. This CDR3 is built from 12 residues. V shed 5 bases and J 10 bases; nucleotides not matched to a gene: 1. The CDR3 DNA sequence: TGTGCCAGCAGTTGGACAGGGGGCGAGCAGTTCTTC. Translating it yields CASSWTGGEQFF.

J is TRBJ2-5 and V is TRBV3-1, with 12 bases lining up with TRBD2. Germline V lookup: CDR1 LGHDT, CDR2 YNNKEL (reference sequence). This CDR3 region has 17 residues. V was clipped by 2 bases and J by 5 bases; unmatched bases: 9. CDR3 sequence (DNA): TGTGCCAGCAGCCAACTCCCCATGACTAGCGGGGGTGAGACCCAGTACTTC. It yields the protein CASSQLPMTSGGETQYF.

This clonotype showed up just a few times. The rearrangement joins TRBV6-2 or TRBV6-3 to TRBJ2-5, with D uncertain. The J call is uncertain, as TRBJ2-1 better fits the DNA end. Germline V gives CDR1 MNHEY, CDR2 SVGEGT. The CDR3 totals 11 residues. In nucleotides, the CDR3 is TGTGCCAGCAGCCAACGGGTTGAGCAGTTCTTC. It codes for CASSQRVEQFF.

The chain combines TRBV15 with TRBJ2-1; D not resolved. Germline V gene data show CDR1 as LNHNV and CDR2 as YYDKDF (reference sequence). The CDR3 loop spans 11 amino acids. Deletions cut 0 bases from V and 9 bases from J, with 3 bases between. The CDR3 nucleotides are TGTGCCACCAGCAGAGAATTTGAGCAGTTCTTC. It specifies CATSREFEQFF. Using reference TRBV15 and TRBJ2-1 for the parts outside the CDR3, the full variable domain is DAMVIQNPRYQVTQFGKPVTLSCSQTLNHNVMYWYQQKSSQAPKLLFHYYDKDFNNEADTPDNFQSRRPNTSFCFLDIRSPGLGDTAMYLCATSREFEQFFGPGTRLTVL.

This clonotype was picked up a small number of times. This rearrangement joins TRBV6-2 or TRBV6-3 to TRBJ2-5; a possible D gene is TRBD2 (6 bases). The DNA end is a closer match to TRBJ2-7, so the J assignment may be wrong. This CDR3 contains 15 residues. The germline V gene has CDR1 MNHEY and CDR2 SVGEGT. The CDR3 loop reads CASSYSKAGLNEQYF. In DNA form, the CDR3 reads TGTGCCAGCAGTTACTCGAAGGCGGGGCTGAACGAGCAGTACTTC.

This clonotype was seen a few times. This chain links TRBV4-1 with TRBJ1-2; TRBD1 agrees at 7 bases. V shed 3 bases, J shed 5 bases, and the junction held 9 bases outside the gene matches. Germline lookup yields CDR1 MGHRA and CDR2 YSYEKL. The CDR3 contains 15 residues. For the CDR3, the DNA is TGCGCCAGCAGCCACGGACAGGCTACACTATATGGCTACACCTTC. Translated: CASSHGQATLYGYTF.

The V and J genes are TRBV25-1 and TRBJ2-5; 7 nucleotides line up with TRBD1. J lost 1 base, V lost 2 bases, and 7 bases had no gene match. In germline, CDR1 is MGHDK, CDR2 SYGVNS. The CDR3 is 16 residues long. This CDR3 is CASSEDSTGRQETQYF. The CDR3 region has the DNA TGTGCCAGCAGTGAAGATTCGACAGGGCGCCAAGAGACCCAGTACTTC.

This clonotype was counted a few times. J is TRBJ1-6 and V is TRBV27; D is perhaps TRBD1 (5 bases). V was cut by 5 bases and J by 7 bases, with 18 bases left in between. CDR3 length: 16 residues. Germline V gene sequence: CDR1 MNHEY, CDR2 SMNVEV (reference sequence). The chain's CDR3 is CASSQGRRAGNSPLHF. The DNA of the CDR3 is TGTGCCAGCAGTCAGGGAAGAAGGGCGGGCAATTCACCCCTCCACTTT.